Shown below are 20 T cell receptor beta chains from a single sample sequenced in a study of T cell responses to AZD1222 COVID-19 vaccine. Libraries were prepared by immunoSEQ multiplex PCR; TCRdb keeps only in-frame clonotypes and omits some of them. The sample holds 120,000 to 150,000 clones, roughly nine tenths seen once. The material was peripheral blood, obtained on day 0 of AZD1222 vaccination. The receptors here all came from an adult in good health.

The chain has TRBV19 and TRBJ2-1; no firm D call. The V end lost 10 bases, the J end lost 8 bases, and 12 bases lay between the germline ends. The germline gives CDR1 LNHDA, CDR2 SQIVND (reference sequence). The CDR3 is 11 amino acids. The chain's CDR3 is CATLTLDEQFF. Here the CDR3 DNA reads TGTGCCACCTTGACCCTCGATGAGCAGTTCTTC. The whole variable domain, filled in from reference TRBV19 and TRBJ2-1, reads DGGITQSPKYLFRKEGQNVTLSCEQNLNHDAMYWYRQDPGQGLRLIYYSQIVNDFQKGDIAEGYSVSREKKESFPLTVTSAQKNPTAFYLCATLTLDEQFFGPGTRLTVL.

For the CDR3, the DNA is TGTGCCAGCAGTGCCGCAGGGGGAGCTGGAAACACCATATATTTT. Translated, it gives CASSAAGGAGNTIYF. The gene calls are TRBV25-1 and TRBJ1-3; TRBD1 agrees at 7 bases. The ends lost 4 bases at V and 2 bases at J; junction bases unmatched: 5. Germline values: CDR1 MGHDK, CDR2 SYGVNS. The CDR3 extends over 15 amino acids.

V gene TRBV27 combines with J gene TRBJ1-1, with D uncertain. CDR3 length equals 10 residues. The V end was cut by 7 bases, the J end by 4 bases, with 4 bases between. From germline, CDR1 is MNHEY and CDR2 SMNVEV (reference sequence). CDR3 DNA sequence: TGTGCCAGCAAGGGCACTGAAGCTTTCTTT. This codes for CASKGTEAFF.

Written as DNA, the CDR3 is TGTGCCAGCAGCGTGGGGTCCCGAGGCAGAGAGCAGTTCTTC. It codes for CASSVGSRGREQFF. V is TRBV9 and J is TRBJ2-1; D gene ambiguous. The length of the CDR3 is 14 residues. V dropped 2 bases and J dropped 10 bases, with 16 bases sitting between them. Germline CDR1 is SGDLS and CDR2 is YYNGEE.

The chain links TRBV15 to TRBJ2-1; the match to TRBD1 covers 8 bases. The V gene's germline CDR1 is LNHNV and CDR2 YYDKDF (reference sequence). The CDR3 length is 16 residues. V lost 3 bases to trimming and J lost 1 base; unmatched junction nucleotides: 5. CDR3 amino acids: CATSRTTGGSYNEQFF. CDR3 nucleotide sequence: TGTGCCACCAGCAGGACTACAGGGGGATCCTACAATGAGCAGTTCTTC.

This chain links TRBV6-1 with TRBJ2-1; D may be TRBD1 (5 bases). V lost 2 bases and J lost 2, with 16 bases in between. This CDR3 contains 17 residues. Germline V gives CDR1 MNHNS, CDR2 SASEGT. CDR3 loop: CASSERGFRPTYNEQFF. The DNA for the CDR3 is TGTGCCAGCAGTGAAAGGGGCTTTCGGCCCACCTACAATGAGCAGTTCTTC.

The chain links TRBV6-5 to TRBJ1-4, with a weak D call TRBD1 (6 bases). Germline assignment: CDR1 MNHEY and CDR2 SVGAGI. V was shortened by 5 bases and J by 4 bases, with 14 bases between the two germline ends. The CDR3 consists of 15 residues. CDR3 nucleotide sequence: TGTGCCAGCAGTCCCCGGCAGGGGAGTAATGAAAAACTGTTTTTT. Protein: CASSPRQGSNEKLFF.

This clone was observed a handful of times. The rearrangement joins TRBV9 to TRBJ1-2, with a weak D call TRBD1 (5 bases). V gave up 3 bases and J gave up 8 bases, with 11 bases separating them. Germline assignment: CDR1 SGDLS and CDR2 YYNGEE. The CDR3 consists of 12 residues. Written as DNA, the CDR3 is TGTGCCAGCAGCGGCCCCGGGGGGGGCTACACCTTC. Its translation is CASSGPGGGYTF.

The J gene is TRBJ1-6, the V gene TRBV4-1; 9 bases map to TRBD1. This CDR3 region has 15 residues. Looked up from germline, CDR1 is MGHRA and CDR2 is YSYEKL. V gave up 1 base and J gave up 9 bases; unmatched junction bases: 4. The CDR3 sequence: CASSQGTGEASPLHF. The CDR3 nucleotides read TGCGCCAGCAGCCAAGGGACAGGGGAGGCTTCACCCCTCCACTTT.

V is TRBV16 and J is TRBJ2-3; a possible D gene is TRBD1 (5 bases). There are 13 residues in the CDR3. Trimming took 6 bases from V and 7 from J, leaving 14 bases between them. Germline loops: CDR1 KGHSY, CDR2 FQNENV. In nucleotides, the CDR3 is TGTGCCAGCAGACAGTCAGTGGACAATACGCAGTATTTT. Translated: CASRQSVDNTQYF.

The chain carries TRBV6-5 and TRBJ1-1; 10 bases fit TRBD1. V shed 8 bases, J shed 1 base, and the junction held 7 bases outside the gene matches. The CDR3 loop spans 15 amino acids. Germline V CDR1 and CDR2: MNHEY, SVGAGI. CDR3 loop: CASWGQGRRNTEAFF. The CDR3 nucleotides read TGTGCCAGCTGGGGACAGGGGAGGCGGAACACTGAAGCTTTCTTT.

The CDR3 is CASSIDGGQGETQYF. CDR3 coding DNA: TGTGCCAGTAGTATAGATGGGGGACAGGGAGAGACCCAGTACTTC. The chain couples TRBV19 to TRBJ2-5; 9 nucleotides match TRBD1. CDR3 length: 15 residues. V lost 0 bases and J lost 4; bases outside the gene matches: 3. Germline CDR1 is LNHDA and CDR2 is SQIVND (reference sequence).

The chain couples TRBV7-8 to TRBJ1-5; unclear D gene. In germline, CDR1 is SGHVS, CDR2 FQNEAQ. V shed 2 bases and J shed 5 bases, with 7 bases lying between them. This CDR3 is 13 amino acids long. The CDR3 reads CASSLSLDQPQHF. CDR3 DNA: TGTGCCAGCAGCTTAAGTCTGGATCAGCCCCAGCATTTT.

This chain links TRBV7-5 with TRBJ1-4; the table's D gene call, TRBD1, was not cross checked with the DNA. TRBV7-5 is a documented pseudogene. The CDR3 totals 14 residues. The CDR3 here is CARSPGTGAEKLFF. CDR3 bases: TGTGCCAGAAGCCCCGGGACAGGGGCTGAAAAACTGTTTTTT.

The chain carries TRBV4-3 and TRBJ1-2; TRBD1 matches 7 bases. The CDR3 spans 15 residues. CDR1 and CDR2 (germline): LGHNA, YSLEER. V dropped 0 bases and J dropped 3; count of bases not matched to a gene: 4. The CDR3 is CASSQERTGHYGYTF. The CDR3 coding sequence is TGCGCCAGCAGCCAAGAGAGGACAGGCCACTATGGCTACACCTTC.

The chain links TRBV9 to TRBJ2-5; 12 nucleotides agree with TRBD1. V lost 2 bases, J lost 4 bases, and 9 bases stayed unmatched. Looked up from germline, CDR1 is SGDLS and CDR2 is YYNGEE. The CDR3 runs 17 residues. CDR3 in amino acids: CASSVSFRDRGPETQYF. The CDR3 nucleotides read TGTGCCAGCAGCGTTTCCTTCCGGGACAGGGGGCCAGAGACCCAGTACTTC.

V is TRBV4-3 and J is TRBJ1-6, with 9 bases that match TRBD1. J was trimmed by 7 bases and V by 1 base; bases with no gene match: 5. CDR1 LGHNA and CDR2 YSLEER come from the germline V gene. The CDR3 has 16 amino acids. CDR3 DNA sequence: TGCGCCAGCAGCCAAGTGGCCGGACAGGGGAATTCACCCCTCCACTTT. It codes for CASSQVAGQGNSPLHF.

The V and J genes are TRBV19 and TRBJ1-1, with D possibly matching TRBD1 (6 bases). CDR1 is LNHDA and CDR2 is SQIVND in the germline V gene (reference sequence). The CDR3 is made up of 13 amino acids. V lost 4 bases and J lost 4, with 10 bases in between. The CDR3 spells CASSTIQGTEAFF. The CDR3 region has the DNA TGTGCCAGTAGTACAATACAGGGCACTGAAGCTTTCTTT.

A few counts support this clone. The CDR3 sequence is CASGGAGYNSPLHF. As DNA, the CDR3 is TGTGCCAGCGGTGGGGCGGGGTATAATTCACCCCTCCACTTT. The V and J genes are TRBV3-1 (or the pseudogene TRBV3-2) and TRBJ1-6; weak D call: TRBD1 (5 bases). Trimming pared 8 bases from V and 4 bases from J, leaving 12 bases between. CDR1 is LGHDT and CDR2 is YNNKEL in the germline V gene (reference sequence). The CDR3 is 14 residues long.

The chain has TRBV25-1 and TRBJ2-7; D possibly uses TRBD1 or TRBD2 (6 bases each). V was shortened by 5 bases and J by 6 bases, with 11 bases between the two germline ends. CDR3 size: 12 residues. The germline CDR1 and CDR2 sequences are MGHDK and SYGVNS. CDR3 sequence reads: CASSFSGAEQYF. The CDR3 DNA reads as TGTGCCAGCAGTTTTTCGGGGGCCGAGCAGTACTTC.